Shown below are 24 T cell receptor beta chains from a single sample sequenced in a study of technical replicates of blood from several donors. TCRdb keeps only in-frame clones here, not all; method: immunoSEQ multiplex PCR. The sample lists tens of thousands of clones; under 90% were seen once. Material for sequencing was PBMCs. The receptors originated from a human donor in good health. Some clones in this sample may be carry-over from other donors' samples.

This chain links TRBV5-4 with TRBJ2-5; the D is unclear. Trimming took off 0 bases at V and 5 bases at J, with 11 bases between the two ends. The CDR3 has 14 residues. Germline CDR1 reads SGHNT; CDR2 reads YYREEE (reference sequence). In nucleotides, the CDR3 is TGTGCCAGCAGCTTGGGTGGCGGTGTGGAGACCCAGTACTTC. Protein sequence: CASSLGGGVETQYF.

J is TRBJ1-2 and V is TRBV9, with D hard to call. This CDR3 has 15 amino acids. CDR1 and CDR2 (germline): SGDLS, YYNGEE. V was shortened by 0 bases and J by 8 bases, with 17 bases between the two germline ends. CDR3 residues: CASSVARDSQRGYTF. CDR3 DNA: TGTGCCAGCAGCGTAGCGCGGGATTCTCAAAGGGGCTACACCTTC.

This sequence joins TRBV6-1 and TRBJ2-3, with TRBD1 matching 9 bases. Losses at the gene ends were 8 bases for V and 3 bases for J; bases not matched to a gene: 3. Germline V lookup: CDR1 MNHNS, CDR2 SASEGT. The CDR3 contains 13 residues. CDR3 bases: TGTGCCAGCCGGACAGGGGCAACAGATACGCAGTATTTT. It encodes CASRTGATDTQYF.

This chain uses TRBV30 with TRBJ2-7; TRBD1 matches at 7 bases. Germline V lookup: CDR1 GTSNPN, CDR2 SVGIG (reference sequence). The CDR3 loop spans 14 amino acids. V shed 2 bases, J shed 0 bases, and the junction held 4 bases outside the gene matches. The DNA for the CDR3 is TGTGCCTGGAGTTTATCAGGGGGCTCCTACGAGCAGTACTTC. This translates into CAWSLSGGSYEQYF.

CDR3 sequence (DNA): TGTGCCAGCAGTAGAGCCGGGACAGGGGGGCCTTTGAACACTGAAGCTTTCTTT. Its protein is CASSRAGTGGPLNTEAFF. The chain combines TRBV27 with TRBJ1-1; 11 nucleotides agree with TRBD1. The CDR3 length is 18 residues. V was clipped by 5 bases and J by 0 bases; unmatched bases: 11. Germline-derived CDR1 and CDR2 are MNHEY and SMNVEV (reference sequence).

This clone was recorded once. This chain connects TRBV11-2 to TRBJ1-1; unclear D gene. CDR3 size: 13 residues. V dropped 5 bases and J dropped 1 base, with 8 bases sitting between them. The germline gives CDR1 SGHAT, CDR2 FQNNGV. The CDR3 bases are TGTGCCAGCAGCCCCCCGGGGAACACTGAAGCTTTCTTT. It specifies CASSPPGNTEAFF.

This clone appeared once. CDR3 sequence: CASSLGQGSYEQYF. The CDR3 DNA reads as TGTGCCAGCTCCCTGGGACAGGGCTCCTACGAGCAGTACTTC. The chain couples TRBV27 to TRBJ2-7; 9 bases line up with TRBD1. CDR1 is MNHEY and CDR2 is SMNVEV in the germline V gene (reference sequence). With V trimmed by 8 bases and J by 0 bases, 5 bases remained unmatched. The CDR3 contains 14 residues.

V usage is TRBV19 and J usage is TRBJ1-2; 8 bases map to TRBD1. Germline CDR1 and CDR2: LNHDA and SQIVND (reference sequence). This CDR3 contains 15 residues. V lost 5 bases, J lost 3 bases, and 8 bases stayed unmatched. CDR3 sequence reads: CASSENRGADYGYTF. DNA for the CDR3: TGTGCCAGTAGTGAGAACAGGGGGGCGGACTATGGCTACACCTTC.

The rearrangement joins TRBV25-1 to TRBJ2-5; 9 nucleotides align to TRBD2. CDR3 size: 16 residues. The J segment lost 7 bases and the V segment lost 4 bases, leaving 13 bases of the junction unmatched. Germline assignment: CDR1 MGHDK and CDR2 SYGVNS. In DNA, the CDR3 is TGTGCCAGCAGTGCCCCCTTGGGACTAGCCGCAGGGACCCAGTACTTC. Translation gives CASSAPLGLAAGTQYF. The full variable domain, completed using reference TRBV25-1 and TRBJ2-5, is EADIYQTPRYLVIGTGKKITLECSQTMGHDKMYWYQQDPGMELHLIHYSYGVNSTEKGDLSSESTVSRIRTEHFPLTLESARPSHTSQYLCASSAPLGLAAGTQYFGPGTRLLVL.

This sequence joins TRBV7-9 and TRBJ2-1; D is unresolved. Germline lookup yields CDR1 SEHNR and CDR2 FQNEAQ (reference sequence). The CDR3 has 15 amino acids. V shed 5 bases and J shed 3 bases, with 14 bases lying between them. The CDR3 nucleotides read TGTGCCAGCAGCCCCCCCGACGAGGACTACAATGAGCAGTTCTTC. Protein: CASSPPDEDYNEQFF.

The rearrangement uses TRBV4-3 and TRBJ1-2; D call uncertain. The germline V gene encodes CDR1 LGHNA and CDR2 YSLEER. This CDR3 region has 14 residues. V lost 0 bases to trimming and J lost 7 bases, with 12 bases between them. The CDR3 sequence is CASSQDRYSSGYTF. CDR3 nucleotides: TGCGCCAGCAGCCAAGATCGTTACAGCTCTGGCTACACCTTC.

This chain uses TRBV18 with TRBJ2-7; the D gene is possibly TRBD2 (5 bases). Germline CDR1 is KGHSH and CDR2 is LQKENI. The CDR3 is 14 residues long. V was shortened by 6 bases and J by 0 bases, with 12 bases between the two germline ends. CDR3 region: CASSPGLSSYEQYF. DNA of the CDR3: TGTGCCAGCTCGCCTGGACTGAGCTCCTACGAGCAGTACTTC.

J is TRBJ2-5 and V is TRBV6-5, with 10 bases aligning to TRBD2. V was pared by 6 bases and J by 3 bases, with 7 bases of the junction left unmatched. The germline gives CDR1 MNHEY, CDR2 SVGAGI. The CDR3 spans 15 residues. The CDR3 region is CASSGTGLAKETQYF. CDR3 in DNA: TGTGCCAGCAGCGGAACGGGACTAGCGAAAGAGACCCAGTACTTC.

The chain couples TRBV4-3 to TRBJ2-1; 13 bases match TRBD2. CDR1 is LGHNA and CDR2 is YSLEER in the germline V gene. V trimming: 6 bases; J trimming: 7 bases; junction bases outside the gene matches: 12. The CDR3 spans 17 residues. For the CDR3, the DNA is TGCGCCAGCAGTCGCGCTCCAACTAGCGGGGGGGTGAATGAGCAGTTCTTC. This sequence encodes CASSRAPTSGGVNEQFF.

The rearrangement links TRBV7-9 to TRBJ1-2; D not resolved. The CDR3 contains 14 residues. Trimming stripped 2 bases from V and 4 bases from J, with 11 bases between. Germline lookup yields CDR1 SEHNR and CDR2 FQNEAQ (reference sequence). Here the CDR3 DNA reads TGTGCCAGCAGCTTAATGGGCGCAGTCTATGGCTACACCTTC. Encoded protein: CASSLMGAVYGYTF.

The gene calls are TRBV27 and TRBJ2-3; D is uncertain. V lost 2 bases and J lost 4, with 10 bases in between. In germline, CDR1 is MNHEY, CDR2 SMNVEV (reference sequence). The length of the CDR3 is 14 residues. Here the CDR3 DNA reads TGTGCCAGCAGTTTAATTTTACATGCAGATACGCAGTATTTT. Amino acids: CASSLILHADTQYF.

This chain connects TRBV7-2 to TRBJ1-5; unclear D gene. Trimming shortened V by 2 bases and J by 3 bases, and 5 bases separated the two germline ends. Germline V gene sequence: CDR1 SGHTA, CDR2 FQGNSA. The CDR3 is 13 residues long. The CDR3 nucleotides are TGTGCCAGCAGCTTACAGTTCAATCAGCCCCAGCATTTT. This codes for CASSLQFNQPQHF.

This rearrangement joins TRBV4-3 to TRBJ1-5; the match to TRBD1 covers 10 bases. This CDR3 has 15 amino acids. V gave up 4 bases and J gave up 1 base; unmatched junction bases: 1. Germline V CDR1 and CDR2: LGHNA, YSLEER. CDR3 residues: CASSPTGGSNQPQHF. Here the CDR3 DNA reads TGCGCCAGCAGCCCGACAGGGGGCAGCAATCAGCCCCAGCATTTT.

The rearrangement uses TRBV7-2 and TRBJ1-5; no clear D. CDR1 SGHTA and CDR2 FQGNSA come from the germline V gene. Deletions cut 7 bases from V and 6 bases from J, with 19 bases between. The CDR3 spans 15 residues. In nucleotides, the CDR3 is TGTGCCAGCACCCCCTCCATGGAGGAGGGTCAGCCCCAGCATTTT. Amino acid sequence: CASTPSMEEGQPQHF. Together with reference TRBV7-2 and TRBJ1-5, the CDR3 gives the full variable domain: GAGVSQSPSNKVTEKGKDVELRCDPISGHTALYWYRQSLGQGLEFLIYFQGNSAPDKSGLPSDRFSAERTGGSVSTLTIQRTQQEDSAVYLCASTPSMEEGQPQHFGDGTRLSIL.

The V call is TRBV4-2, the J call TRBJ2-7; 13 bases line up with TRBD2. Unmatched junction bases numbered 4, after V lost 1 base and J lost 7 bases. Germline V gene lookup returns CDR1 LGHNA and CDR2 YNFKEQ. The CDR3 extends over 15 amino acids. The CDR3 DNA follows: TGTGCCAGCAGCCAAGGGGGACTAGCGGGAAAAGAGCAGTACTTC. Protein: CASSQGGLAGKEQYF.

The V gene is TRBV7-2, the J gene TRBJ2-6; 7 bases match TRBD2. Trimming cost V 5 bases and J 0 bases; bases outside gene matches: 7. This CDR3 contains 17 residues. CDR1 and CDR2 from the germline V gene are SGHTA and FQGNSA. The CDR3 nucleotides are TGTGCCAGCAGCCTACAGCGGGGCTACTCTGGGGCCAACGTCCTGACTTTC. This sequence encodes CASSLQRGYSGANVLTF. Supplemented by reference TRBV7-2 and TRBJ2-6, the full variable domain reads GAGVSQSPSNKVTEKGKDVELRCDPISGHTALYWYRQSLGQGLEFLIYFQGNSAPDKSGLPSDRFSAERTGGSVSTLTIQRTQQEDSAVYLCASSLQRGYSGANVLTFGAGSRLTVL.

The CDR3 here is CASSRAGGGAGANVLTF. CDR3 sequence (DNA): TGCGCCAGCAGCCGAGCGGGGGGGGGTGCTGGGGCCAACGTCCTGACTTTC. The gene calls are TRBV4-3 and TRBJ2-6; 10 nucleotides agree with TRBD2. Germline CDR1 and CDR2: LGHNA and YSLEER. This CDR3 contains 17 residues. V dropped 4 bases and J dropped 2; count of bases not matched to a gene: 5.

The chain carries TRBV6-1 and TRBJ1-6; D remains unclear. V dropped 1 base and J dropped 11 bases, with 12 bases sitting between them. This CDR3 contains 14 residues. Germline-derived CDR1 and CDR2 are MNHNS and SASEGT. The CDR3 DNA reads TGTGCCAGCAGTGAAGGGGCTGTCGGGGCACCCCTCCACTTT. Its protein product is CASSEGAVGAPLHF.

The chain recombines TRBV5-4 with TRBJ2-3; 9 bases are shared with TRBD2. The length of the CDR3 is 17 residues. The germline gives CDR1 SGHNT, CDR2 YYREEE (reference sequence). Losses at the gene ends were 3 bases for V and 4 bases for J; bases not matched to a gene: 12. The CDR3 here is CASSSVQRGAVADTQYF. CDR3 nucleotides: TGTGCCAGCAGCTCGGTCCAGCGGGGGGCGGTCGCAGATACGCAGTATTTT.